This T cell receptor beta chain derives from a study of CXCR3-negative and CXCR3-positive naive CD8 T cells (dated by TCRdb to the late 2010s). About the investigation overall: About 135 million TRB reads were obtained in total, roughly 1.5 +/- 0.3 million reads per library. Naive subsets from about five donors and memory cells from 3 donors were included in the TRBV-TRBJ cluster analysis. Diversity and physicochemical repertoire analyses were performed on about a dozen donors pooled from two independent experiments. Here is what the overall study found, with its caveats: Compared with CXCR3-negative naive cells, CXCR3-positive naive cells had TRB CDR3s with higher hydrophobicity (lower Kidera factor 4), lower energy, and higher strength and volume indices. TRBV-TRBJ usage was similar between naive CXCR3-negative and CXCR3-positive cells from the same donor, while memory cells showed distinct patterns. Repertoire diversity was comparably high in both naive subsets but much lower in memory CD8+ T cells. Freshly isolated PBMCs were used for most assays because CXCR3 expression went down partially after cryopreservation. Because surface CD5, which is linked to self-reactivity in mice, was comparable between the naive subsets, TCR interaction strength was also inferred from the physicochemical properties of TRB CDR3s.

As concerns this clonotype: Its antigen is unknown.

For each CD8+ T cell subset, flow sorting was done in triplicate, and 250,000 to 300,000 cells per subset went directly into RLT lysis buffer. To keep memory contaminants out, a stringent definition of naive CD8+ T cells was applied: CD45RO-CCR7+CD27+CD95-. Peripheral blood mononuclear cells were isolated from buffy coats by standard density gradient centrifugation. Naive CXCR3-negative and CXCR3-positive CD8+ T cells were flow-sorted using a FACSAria III. Total RNA was extracted from sorted cells using an RNeasy Mini Kit. The data were produced on a NextSeq 550. The Human TCR Profiling Kit (MiLaboratory) was used to prepare UMI-labeled 5' RACE TRB cDNA libraries. The full amount of extracted RNA was used for cDNA synthesis, and the full amount of resulting cDNA was used for PCR amplification. Libraries were prepared in parallel with an identical number of PCR cycles. Under the source paper's analysis protocol: With a minimum of two reads required per UMI, MIGEC and MiXCR pulled out about 57,000 +/- 9,900 unique UMI-labeled TRB cDNA molecules from each library. On average, approximately 40,000 +/- 10,000 functional in-frame TRB CDR3 nucleotide clonotypes lacking stop codons were found per library. Diversity metrics, including normalized Shannon-Wiener and Chao1, were computed in VDJtools after downsampling to 5000 UMI-labeled TRB molecules per sample. VDJtools was used to calculate clonotype-size-weighted physicochemical properties of the central five CDR3 residues, namely interaction energy, strength, volume and Kidera factor 4. TCRdb reprocessed the reads into one record per CDR3 protein sequence, lacking DNA. The V and J calls and clone size are TCRdb's, not the authors'. The table kept for this sample lists about 130,000 distinct CDR3 sequences. The top ten constitute over 0.35% of the sample.

The sequenced sample consisted of naive CXCR3+ CD8+ T cells from blood. The cell subset or site label for this specimen denotes: CD45RO-CCR7+CD27+CD95- naive CD8+ T cells expressing CXCR3 (TNR3+). This TCR derives from a human donor in good health. Some clones in this sample may be carry-over from other donors' samples.

The CDR3 loop reads CAILGTGRSSGANVLTF. The sequence joins TRBV12-3 or TRBV12-4 to TRBJ2-6; TCRdb indicates TRBD1, and absent DNA this call remains unverified. The CDR3 starts with the cysteine, ends with the phenylalanine, and has 17 residues. The record lacks a DNA sequence.